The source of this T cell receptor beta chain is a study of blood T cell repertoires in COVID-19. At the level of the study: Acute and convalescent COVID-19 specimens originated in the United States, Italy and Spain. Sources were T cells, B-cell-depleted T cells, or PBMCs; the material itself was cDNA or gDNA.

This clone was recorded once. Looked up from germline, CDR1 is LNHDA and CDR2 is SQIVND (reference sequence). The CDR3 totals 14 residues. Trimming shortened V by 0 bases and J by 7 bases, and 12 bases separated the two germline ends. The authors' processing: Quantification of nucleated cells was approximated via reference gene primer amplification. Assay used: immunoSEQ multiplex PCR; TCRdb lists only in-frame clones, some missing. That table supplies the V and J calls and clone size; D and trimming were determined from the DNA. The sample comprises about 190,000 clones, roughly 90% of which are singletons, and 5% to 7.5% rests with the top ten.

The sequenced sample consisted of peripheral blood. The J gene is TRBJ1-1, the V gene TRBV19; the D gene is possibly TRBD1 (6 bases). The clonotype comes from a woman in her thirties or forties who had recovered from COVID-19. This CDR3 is CASSIDQGFVEAFF. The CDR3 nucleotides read TGTGCCAGTAGTATAGATCAGGGGTTCGTTGAAGCTTTCTTT. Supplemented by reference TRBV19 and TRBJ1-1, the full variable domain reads DGGITQSPKYLFRKEGQNVTLSCEQNLNHDAMYWYRQDPGQGLRLIYYSQIVNDFQKGDIAEGYSVSREKKESFPLTVTSAQKNPTAFYLCASSIDQGFVEAFFGQGTRLTVV.